Reported below is one T cell receptor beta chain. Its target is unknown. The data stem from a study of identical twins. Study-level points and caveats: Insertion counts were lower in abundant cord blood beta clonotypes, a trend that memory repertoires did not show.

TCRdb itself ran the 5' RACE reads through MiXCR, one entry per CDR3 protein. The table includes 1.5 million or so distinct CDR3 sequences, roughly a third detected once. This CDR3 region has 16 residues. Deletions cut 5 bases from V and 4 bases from J, with 20 bases between. CDR1 and CDR2 from the germline V gene are MNHEY and SMNVEV (reference sequence). Input material: cord blood. This rearrangement joins TRBV27 to TRBJ2-5; tentative D call: TRBD2 (6 bases). This TCR was recovered from a newborn girl in good health. The CDR3 reads CASSTLAGRRAETQYF. In DNA form, the CDR3 reads TGTGCCAGCAGTACCTTAGCCGGGAGAAGGGCAGAGACCCAGTACTTC.